This TCR beta chain was recovered during a study of T cell changes during pregnancy in multiple sclerosis. Assay: immunoSEQ multiplex PCR; the TCRdb copy retains only in-frame clones and omits some. The table shows about 38,000 clones, with around 90% occurring only once. The germline V and J ends were trimmed by 3 bases and 6 bases, with 9 bases remaining between them. Germline V gene sequence: CDR1 SGHRS, CDR2 YFSETQ. The CDR3 length is 12 residues. Here the sequenced sample was CD8+ T cells from peripheral blood mononuclear cells, taken after pregnancy. The J gene is TRBJ1-2, the V gene TRBV5-1, with D possibly TRBD1 on 6 matching bases. This TCR was sampled from a female donor with multiple sclerosis, enrolled in a pregnancy study. CDR3 region: CASSSYRDGYTF. CDR3 DNA: TGCGCCAGCAGCTCATACAGGGATGGCTACACCTTC.